This T cell receptor (beta chain) was identified during a study of cytomegalovirus exposure and HLA in healthy donors. Points from the study as a whole: Specificity of a few CMV-associated chains for CMV antigens was verified in vitro. Among TCR sequences, most were rare, though some public TCRs appeared in many donors.

This clone was observed a single time. The antigen remains undetermined. The CDR3 loop spans 14 amino acids. The germline CDR1 and CDR2 sequences are MNHNS and SASEGT. V lost 5 bases, J lost 0 bases, and 4 bases stayed unmatched. The protocol was immunoSEQ multiplex PCR, while the TCRdb copy is restricted to in-frame clones and leaves out a portion. The sample contains 60,000 to 75,000 clones, around 96% of which appear only once. The sequenced material came from PBMCs. The chain employs TRBV6-1 and TRBJ2-7; 7 nucleotides match TRBD1. The origin of this receptor is a man aged 18 to 29 in good health and CMV-seronegative. The CDR3 sequence: CASSSTGSSYEQYF. CDR3 nucleotides: TGTGCCAGCAGTTCGACAGGGAGCTCCTACGAGCAGTACTTC.